Sequencing of this T cell receptor (beta chain) was carried out in a study of Graves' ophthalmopathy and Graves' hyperthyroidism. This clonotype was found many times. The CDR3 has 16 amino acids. V lost 5 bases, J lost 3 bases, and 12 bases stayed unmatched. The study amplified TCR beta CDR3 regions using RNA transcripts. An opening RT-PCR round employed HTBI primers and preceded a second-round multiplex PCR. TCRdb fed the multiplex PCR reads into MiXCR, producing one record per CDR3 protein. The table includes 300,000 to 500,000 distinct CDR3 sequences, approximately 15% detected once. The receptor comes from a woman aged 18-29 years with stable Graves' hyperthyroidism. The V call is TRBV12-3 or TRBV12-4, the J call TRBJ1-1; 7 bases map to TRBD1. The sample was peripheral blood. The CDR3 sequence is CASSPQGVGLHTEAFF. The CDR3 DNA reads TGTGCCAGCAGTCCCCAGGGGGTCGGACTTCACACTGAAGCTTTCTTT.